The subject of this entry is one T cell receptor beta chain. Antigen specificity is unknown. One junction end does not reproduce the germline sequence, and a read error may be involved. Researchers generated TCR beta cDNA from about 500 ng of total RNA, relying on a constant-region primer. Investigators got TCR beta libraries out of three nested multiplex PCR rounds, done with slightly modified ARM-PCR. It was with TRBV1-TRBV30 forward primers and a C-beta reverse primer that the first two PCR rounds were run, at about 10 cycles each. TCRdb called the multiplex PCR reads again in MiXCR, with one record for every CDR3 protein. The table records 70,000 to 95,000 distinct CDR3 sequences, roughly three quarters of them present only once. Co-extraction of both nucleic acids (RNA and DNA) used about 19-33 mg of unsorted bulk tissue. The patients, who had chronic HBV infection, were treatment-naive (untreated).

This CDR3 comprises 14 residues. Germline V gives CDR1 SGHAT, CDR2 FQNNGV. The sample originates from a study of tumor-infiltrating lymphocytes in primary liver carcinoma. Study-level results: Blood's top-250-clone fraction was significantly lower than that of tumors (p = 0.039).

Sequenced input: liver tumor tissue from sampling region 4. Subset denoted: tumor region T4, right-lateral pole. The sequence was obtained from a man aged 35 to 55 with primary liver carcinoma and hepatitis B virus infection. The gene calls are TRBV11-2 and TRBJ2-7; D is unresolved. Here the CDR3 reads CASSFVLLFYEQYF. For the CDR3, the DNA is TGTGCCAGCAGCTTTGTACTCCTCTTCTACGAGCAGTACTTT. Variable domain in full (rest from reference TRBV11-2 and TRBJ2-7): EAGVAQSPRYKIIEKRQSVAFWCNPISGHATLYWYQQILGQGPKLLIQFQNNGVVDDSQLPKDRFSAERLKGVDSTLKIQPAKLEDSAVYLCASSFVLLFYEQYFGPGTRLTVT.